The source of this T cell receptor (beta chain) is a study of OX40 agonist ivuxolimab in advanced cancers. The data were produced by immunoSEQ multiplex PCR, yet TCRdb's version contains in-frame clones alone and is incomplete. The sample shows about 53,000 clones, over 75% of them seen only once. Autoimmune disease history or systemic immunosuppression excluded patients. The length of the CDR3 is 15 residues. V lost 7 bases, J lost 0 bases, and 6 bases stayed unmatched. Germline-derived CDR1 and CDR2 are LNHDA and SQIVND (reference sequence). The gene calls are TRBV19 and TRBJ1-1; 9 bases fit TRBD1. The receptor comes from an adult with an advanced solid tumor such as melanoma, head and neck, liver or kidney cancer. This material consisted of CD4+ or CD8+ T cells sorted from blood, taken in a trial of the OX40 agonist ivuxolimab. The CDR3 nucleotides are TGTGCCAGTATACGGGACAGGGTCATGAACACTGAAGCTTTCTTT. It encodes CASIRDRVMNTEAFF.